Below, 9 T cell receptor beta chains from the same sample are listed, as sequenced in a study of blood T cell repertoires in COVID-19. Method: immunoSEQ multiplex PCR; TCRdb's copy keeps in-frame clones and lacks some. The sample shows 350,000 to 400,000 clones, about nine tenths of them seen only once. Material: PBMCs or T cells enriched from blood (not recorded which). These receptors were taken from a woman aged 40 to 50 who had been exposed to COVID-19.

The rearrangement links TRBV27 to TRBJ2-2; weak D call: TRBD1 (6 bases). Germline CDR1 reads MNHEY; CDR2 reads SMNVEV (reference sequence). V dropped 4 bases and J dropped 1 base, with 7 bases sitting between them. The CDR3 has 14 amino acids. Here the CDR3 reads CASSWTENTGELFF. The CDR3 DNA is TGTGCCAGCAGTTGGACAGAGAACACCGGGGAGCTGTTTTTT.

V and J are TRBV11-2 and TRBJ1-1; D unclear. Trimming removed 1 base from V and 2 bases from J, with 11 bases in between. The CDR3 is 15 residues long. CDR1 and CDR2 from the germline V gene are SGHAT and FQNNGV. The CDR3 bases are TGTGCCAGCAGCTTAGGACACGGTCTAAACACTGAAGCTTTCTTT. This codes for CASSLGHGLNTEAFF.

The chain joins TRBV30 to TRBJ2-7; 8 bases fit TRBD1. With V trimmed by 2 bases and J by 3 bases, 12 bases remained unmatched. The CDR3 length is 16 residues. Germline V gene lookup returns CDR1 GTSNPN and CDR2 SVGIG (reference sequence). CDR3 region: CAWSTPGGARFYEQYF. The CDR3 DNA sequence: TGTGCCTGGAGTACCCCAGGGGGCGCAAGATTCTACGAGCAGTACTTC.

The chain is built from TRBV18 and TRBJ2-2; TRBD2 aligns across 16 bases. Germline V gives CDR1 KGHSH, CDR2 LQKENI. V lost 4 bases, J lost 2 bases, and 10 bases stayed unmatched. CDR3 size: 20 residues. CDR3 protein: CASSRGAGTSGGANTGELFF. CDR3 coding DNA: TGTGCCAGCTCACGAGGCGCCGGGACTAGCGGGGGGGCCAACACCGGGGAGCTGTTTTTT.

This clone came up once. The V gene is TRBV6-5, the J gene TRBJ1-2; 7 bases agree with TRBD1. Germline CDR1 reads MNHEY; CDR2 reads SVGAGI. The CDR3 contains 15 residues. Trimming removed 2 bases from V and 4 bases from J; junction bases left unmatched: 7. CDR3 in amino acids: CASSYTLGQTYGYTF. DNA of the CDR3: TGTGCCAGCAGTTACACCTTGGGACAGACCTATGGCTACACCTTC.

This clone was counted once. This rearrangement joins TRBV5-1 to TRBJ2-2; 11 bases are shared with TRBD2. CDR3 size: 17 residues. Germline V gene sequence: CDR1 SGHRS, CDR2 YFSETQ. The trim removed 0 bases at V and 3 bases at J, leaving 4 bases unmatched. The CDR3: CASSLGLAGGDTGELFF. The CDR3 nucleotides are TGCGCCAGCAGCTTGGGGCTAGCGGGAGGAGACACCGGGGAGCTGTTTTTT.

The chain has TRBV24-1 and TRBJ2-5; the match to TRBD1 covers 7 bases. The CDR3 covers 15 residues. Germline V gene data show CDR1 as KGHDR and CDR2 as SFDVKD. Germline trimming cut 3 bases from V and 1 base from J; bases unmatched to any gene: 4. The CDR3 coding sequence is TGTGCCACCAGTGATGTGCCAGGGGGCCAAGAGACCCAGTACTTC. It is translated as CATSDVPGGQETQYF.

This rearrangement joins TRBV11-1 to TRBJ2-7; 7 bases are shared with TRBD1. The V gene end was trimmed by 4 bases and the J gene end by 2 bases; junction bases not matched to a gene: 11. The germline V gene has CDR1 SGHAT and CDR2 FQDESV (reference sequence). CDR3 length: 16 residues. The CDR3 coding sequence is TGTGCCAGCAGCTCCCGCCCCGGGACAGTGACCTACGAGCAGTACTTC. Its translation: CASSSRPGTVTYEQYF.

This chain uses TRBV27 with TRBJ1-1; weak D call: TRBD1 (5 bases). Per germline, CDR1 MNHEY and CDR2 SMNVEV (reference sequence). V lost 0 bases, J lost 5 bases, and 13 bases lay in between. This CDR3 comprises 15 residues. CDR3 sequence (DNA): TGTGCCAGCAGTTTATCGGGGCCCTCGGAGACTGAAGCTTTCTTT. This gives the protein CASSLSGPSETEAFF.